This T cell receptor beta chain was obtained from a study of cytomegalovirus exposure and HLA in healthy donors. PCR used 60 Vbeta primers and 13 Jbeta primers. Method: immunoSEQ multiplex PCR; TCRdb's copy keeps in-frame clones and lacks some. The repertoire holds around 91,000 clones, with approximately 84% as singletons. Germline CDR1 reads LGHNA; CDR2 reads YSLEER. With 4 bases clipped from V and 7 bases from J, the junction kept 19 bases outside the gene matches. This CDR3 contains 20 residues. This clonotype was obtained from a man between 18 and 35 years old in good health and CMV-seronegative. V and J are TRBV4-3 and TRBJ2-1; 13 bases line up with TRBD2. The sequencing sample was made of PBMCs. CDR3 sequence: CASSRKGLAGTQGVWNEQFF. CDR3 sequence (DNA): TGCGCCAGCAGCCGAAAGGGACTAGCGGGAACCCAGGGAGTTTGGAATGAGCAGTTCTTC.